This passage covers 6 T cell receptor beta chains from one sample sequenced in a study of cytotoxic CD8 clonotypes in ibrutinib-treated CLL. Repertoires were generated with immunoSEQ multiplex PCR, while TCRdb's copy carries only in-frame clones and drops some. The sample holds about 330,000 clones, over 55% seen once. The material sequenced was PBMCs, taken after 36 months of ibrutinib treatment. The receptor set was obtained from a human donor with chronic lymphocytic leukemia.

The chain recombines TRBV28 with TRBJ2-7, with TRBD2 matching 8 bases. The CDR3 is 14 amino acids. The germline CDR1 and CDR2 sequences are MDHEN and SYDVKM. J lost 2 bases, V lost 8 bases, and 8 bases had no gene match. The CDR3 nucleotides are TGTGCCAGCTGGGGAGTAGCGGGGACCTACGAGCAGTACTTC. Translated: CASWGVAGTYEQYF.

The genes are TRBV11-3 and TRBJ2-7; 10 nucleotides line up with TRBD1. Germline V gene data show CDR1 as SGHNT and CDR2 as YENEEA. Losses at the gene ends were 7 bases for V and 2 bases for J; bases not matched to a gene: 11. The CDR3 has 16 residues. CDR3: CASTFPPDRGTYEQYF. As DNA, the CDR3 is TGTGCCAGCACCTTTCCACCGGACAGGGGGACCTACGAGCAGTACTTC.

The rearrangement uses TRBV4-1 and TRBJ2-5, with 7 bases matching TRBD1. The CDR3 length is 14 residues. Germline CDR1 and CDR2: MGHRA and YSYEKL. Trimming cost V 4 bases and J 1 base; bases outside gene matches: 3. The DNA of the CDR3 is TGCGCCAGCAGCCCCCGACAGGGCCAAGAGACCCAGTACTTC. This encodes CASSPRQGQETQYF.

V usage is TRBV5-1 and J usage is TRBJ2-7, with 10 bases fitting TRBD2. Germline V CDR1 and CDR2: SGHRS, YFSETQ. The ends lost 4 bases at V and 0 bases at J; junction bases unmatched: 4. The CDR3 extends over 15 amino acids. DNA of the CDR3: TGCGCCAGCAGCACGGGGACTAGCGACTCCTACGAGCAGTACTTC. Protein product: CASSTGTSDSYEQYF. The entire variable domain, with the rest obtained from reference TRBV5-1 and TRBJ2-7, is as follows: KAGVTQTPRYLIKTRGQQVTLSCSPISGHRSVSWYQQTPGQGLQFLFEYFSETQRNKGNFPGRFSGRQFSNSRSEMNVSTLELGDSALYLCASSTGTSDSYEQYFGPGTRLTVT.

The chain joins TRBV29-1 to TRBJ1-1; D not certain. Trimming took off 2 bases at V and 0 bases at J, with 7 bases between the two ends. CDR3 length: 13 residues. Per the germline V gene, CDR1 is SQVTM and CDR2 is ANQGSEA. The CDR3 loop reads CSVESLMNTEAFF. CDR3 DNA sequence: TGCAGCGTTGAAAGTCTGATGAACACTGAAGCTTTCTTT.

The chain combines TRBV10-3 with TRBJ2-7; D is uncertain. CDR1 is ENHRY and CDR2 is SYGVKD in the germline V gene. CDR3 length equals 13 residues. Trimming shortened V by 6 bases and J by 5 bases, and 14 bases separated the two germline ends. The CDR3 coding sequence is TGTGCCATCAGGTCGGTGAGTATCGACGAGCAGTACTTC. Amino acids: CAIRSVSIDEQYF.